Listed below are T cell receptor beta chains from one sample, sequenced in a study of cytomegalovirus exposure and HLA in healthy donors. Assay used: immunoSEQ multiplex PCR; TCRdb lists only in-frame clones, some missing. Here the sample spans about 300,000 clones, 86% being singletons. Input material: PBMCs. The receptors stem from a man between 35 and 55 years old in good health and CMV-seropositive. CDR3s include the opening cysteine and the closing phenylalanine or tryptophan. D genes are given only for firm matches. For some rows the clone size is stated as once, few or many, or as a class when expanded; others skip it.

clone size | J gene | D gene | V gene | CDR3 protein | CDR3 DNA
NA | TRBJ2-1 | TRBD2 | TRBV7-8 | CASSLVERGNYNEQFF | TGTGCCAGCAGCTTAGTGGAGCGGGGAAACTACAATGAGCAGTTCTTC
NA | TRBJ2-7 | TRBD1 | TRBV28 | CASSLGGTGGWEQYF | TGTGCCAGCAGTTTAGGAGGGACAGGGGGTTGGGAGCAGTACTTC
NA | TRBJ2-7 | TRBD2 | TRBV28 | CASSRPGDLAVSGRHEQYF | TGTGCCAGCAGTCGCCCGGGGGACCTTGCGGTTAGCGGGAGACACGAGCAGTACTTC
NA | TRBJ2-3 | TRBD2 | TRBV9 | CASSVGGRRTDTQYF | TGTGCCAGCAGCGTAGGCGGGAGGAGGACAGATACGCAGTATTTT
NA | TRBJ2-7 | NA | TRBV5-5 | CASSLVVTGYEQYF | TGTGCCAGCAGCTTGGTTGTTACAGGCTACGAGCAGTACTTC
NA | TRBJ1-3 | NA | TRBV28 | CASSLQAGTGNTIYF | TGTGCCAGCAGTTTACAAGCGGGAACTGGAAACACCATATATTTT
NA | TRBJ2-7 | NA | TRBV28 | CASSFATISYEQYF | TGTGCCAGCAGTTTCGCGACTATCTCCTACGAGCAGTACTTC
NA | TRBJ2-1 | NA | TRBV4-1 | CASSQEFAANNEQFF | TGCGCCAGCAGCCAAGAGTTCGCGGCCAACAATGAGCAGTTCTTC
NA | TRBJ2-1 | TRBD2 | TRBV5-1 | CASSLVASGSSEQFF | TGCGCCAGCAGCTTGGTAGCTAGCGGGAGTAGCGAGCAGTTCTTC
NA | TRBJ1-1 | NA | TRBV28 | CASSLFQGGTEAFF | TGTGCCAGCAGTTTATTCCAGGGCGGCACTGAAGCTTTCTTT
once | TRBJ2-7 | NA | TRBV6-5 | CASRTLAKYEQYF | TGTGCCAGCCGTACCCTAGCGAAGTACGAGCAGTACTTC
few | TRBJ2-7 | TRBD1 | TRBV6-5 | CASRHSGGGIYEQYF | TGTGCCAGCAGGCACTCAGGGGGCGGGATATACGAGCAGTACTTC
NA | TRBJ2-2 | NA | TRBV7-2 | CASSLGGLVVGELFF | TGTGCCAGCAGCTTAGGGGGACTGGTTGTCGGGGAGCTGTTTTTT
NA | TRBJ2-1 | TRBD2 | TRBV14 | CASSRGLAGARGNEQFF | TGTGCCAGCAGCCGGGGGCTAGCGGGAGCCAGGGGCAATGAGCAGTTCTTC
few | TRBJ1-5 | NA | TRBV2 | CASRDPTGFRNQPQHF | TGTGCCAGCAGGGACCCTACGGGGTTTCGGAATCAGCCCCAGCATTTT
NA | TRBJ2-3 | NA | TRBV28 | CVSSLRRDRTDTQYF | TGTGTCAGCAGTTTACGGCGGGACCGCACAGATACGCAGTATTTT
NA | TRBJ2-7 | TRBD2 | TRBV7-9 | CASSYGLAGAGEQYF | TGTGCCAGCAGCTATGGACTAGCGGGAGCTGGCGAGCAGTACTTC
NA | TRBJ1-2 | TRBD1 | TRBV27 | CASSLRQGGGYGYTF | TGTGCCAGCAGTCTCCGACAGGGAGGCGGCTATGGCTACACCTTC